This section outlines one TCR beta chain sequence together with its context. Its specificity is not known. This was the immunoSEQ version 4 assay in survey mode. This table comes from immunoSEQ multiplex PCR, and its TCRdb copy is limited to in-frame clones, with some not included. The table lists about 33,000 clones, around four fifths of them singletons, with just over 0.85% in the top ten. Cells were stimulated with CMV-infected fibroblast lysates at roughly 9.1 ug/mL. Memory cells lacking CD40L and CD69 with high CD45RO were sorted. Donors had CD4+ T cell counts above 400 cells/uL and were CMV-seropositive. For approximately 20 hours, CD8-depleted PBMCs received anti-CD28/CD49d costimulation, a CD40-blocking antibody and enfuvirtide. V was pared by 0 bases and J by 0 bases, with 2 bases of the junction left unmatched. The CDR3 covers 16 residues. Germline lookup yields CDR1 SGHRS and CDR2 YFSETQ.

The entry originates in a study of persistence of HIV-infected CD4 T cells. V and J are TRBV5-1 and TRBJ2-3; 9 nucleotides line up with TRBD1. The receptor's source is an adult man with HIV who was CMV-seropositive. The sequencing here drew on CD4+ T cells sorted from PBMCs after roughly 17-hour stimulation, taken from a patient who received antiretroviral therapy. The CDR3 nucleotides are TGCGCCAGCAGCTTGGGGACAGGGGTAAGCACAGATACGCAGTATTTT. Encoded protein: CASSLGTGVSTDTQYF.